This is a list of T cell receptor beta chains from one sample in a study of CD8+CD57+ T cells in acquired aplastic anemia. TCRdb independently ran MiXCR on the reads; one entry per CDR3 protein. Among tens of thousands of distinct CDR3 sequences listed, roughly 63% were seen once. Sequenced material: sorted CD4+, CD8+, or CD8+CD57+ T cells (not recorded which) from PBMCs. These TCRs come from a human donor with aplastic anemia. Both conserved end residues are part of each CDR3. D genes are given only for firm matches. Some rows mark clone size as missing; the rest say once, few, many or name a class of expanded clone.

clone_size,d_call,v_call,j_call,cdr3_nt,cdr3_aa
.,.,TRBV10-3,TRBJ2-7,TGTGCCATCAGTGATGGGGCCGAGCAGTACTTC,CAISDGAEQYF
many,TRBD2,TRBV7-9,TRBJ2-5,TGTGCCAGCAGTTTCACTAGCGGGGGGCCGTGGGAGACCCAGTACTTC,CASSFTSGGPWETQYF
.,.,TRBV2,TRBJ1-6,TGTGCCAGCTCGAGTGGCAGGGTTAATTCACCCCTCCACTTT,CASSSGRVNSPLHF
.,.,TRBV15,TRBJ2-7,TGTGCCACCAGCTTAAGGGGCGCCTACGAGCAGTACTTC,CATSLRGAYEQYF
many,.,TRBV9,TRBJ2-2,TGTGCCAGCAGCGTAGTTTCGGGCGGGGAGCTGTTTTTT,CASSVVSGGELFF
.,.,TRBV12-3/TRBV12-4,TRBJ1-6,TGTGCCAGCCGCCCCCTCTCAGGGATCTCCCCCCTCCACTTT,CASRPLSGISPLHF
many,.,TRBV15,TRBJ1-3,TGTGCCACCAGCAGAGATTTAGAGTTCTCTGGAAACACCATATATTTT,CATSRDLEFSGNTIYF
.,.,TRBV2,TRBJ2-3,TGTGCCAGCAGTGCTCTGTTGGCAGATACGCAGTATTTT,CASSALLADTQYF
.,TRBD1,TRBV5-1,TRBJ1-5,TGCGCCAGCAGCCAGGGGGCGAATCAGCCCCAGCATTTT,CASSQGANQPQHF
.,.,TRBV7-9,TRBJ2-3,TGTGCCAGCAGCTTAGTACAGGGCCTCGAGTATTTT,CASSLVQGLEYF
many,.,TRBV5-4,TRBJ1-4,TGTGCCAGCAGCTTGACGGGTTACTCTGACTGGACTAATGAAAAACTGTTTTTT,CASSLTGYSDWTNEKLFF
many,.,TRBV6-4,TRBJ1-1,TGTGCCAGCAGTGACGAGGGGGGGGGACGGACTGAAGCTTTCTTT,CASSDEGGGRTEAFF
.,.,TRBV2,TRBJ2-1,TGTGCCAGCAGCCCGATCGGGTGGGATGAGCAGTTCTTC,CASSPIGWDEQFF
.,.,TRBV10-3,TRBJ1-6,TGTGCCATCAGGGGGGAAGGGGGTTCACCCCTCCACTTT,CAIRGEGGSPLHF
few,TRBD1,TRBV20-1,TRBJ2-7,TGCAGTGGGGACAGATTAAACTACGAGCAGTACTTC,CSGDRLNYEQYF
.,TRBD2,TRBV15,TRBJ2-5,TGTGCCACCAGCAGACTAGCGGGGCTAGAGACCCAGTACTTC,CATSRLAGLETQYF
many,.,TRBV5-1,TRBJ2-1,TGCGCCAGCAGCTTGTTAGGGGTCTCCTACAATGAGCAGTTCTTC,CASSLLGVSYNEQFF
.,.,TRBV13,TRBJ1-1,TGTGCCAGCAGTTTAAGGGGGAACACTGAAGCTTTCTTT,CASSLRGNTEAFF
.,.,TRBV10-3,TRBJ2-5,TGTGCCATCAGTGATGCACAGACCCAGTACTTC,CAISDAQTQYF
.,.,TRBV2,TRBJ2-3,TGTGCCAGCAGTGATGGGCCCGACACGGGCGATACGCAGTATTTT,CASSDGPDTGDTQYF
.,TRBD1,TRBV20-1,TRBJ1-5,TGCAGTGCCAGGACAGGGGGTGGGCGCAATCAGCCCCAGCATTTT,CSARTGGGRNQPQHF
.,TRBD2,TRBV25-1,TRBJ2-5,TGTGCCAGCAGCCCTTTAGCGGGAGAGACCCAGTACTTC,CASSPLAGETQYF
many,.,TRBV29-1,TRBJ2-2,TGCAGCGCATCAAAGGACAGCGATTACACCGGGGAGCTGTTTTTT,CSASKDSDYTGELFF